The 13 T cell receptor beta chains below were found in one sample sequenced in a study of blood T cell repertoires in COVID-19. Sequencing used immunoSEQ multiplex PCR; TCRdb keeps in-frame clones, though not all of them. The sample lists 44,000 or so clones, 75% to 85% occurring once. The sample was peripheral blood. These receptor sequences come from a man older than 75 in a cohort sampled during active COVID-19.

This clone was recorded once. This chain links TRBV11-2 with TRBJ1-2; possibly TRBD1 for D (6 bases). The V and J ends lost 6 bases and 5 bases respectively, with 16 bases between them. CDR1 SGHAT and CDR2 FQNNGV come from the germline V gene. This CDR3 region has 14 residues. The CDR3 loop is CASRSGGPRYGYTF. The DNA of the CDR3 is TGTGCCAGCAGGAGCGGGGGGCCTCGTTATGGCTACACCTTC.

The gene calls are TRBV7-9 and TRBJ1-1; 9 bases map to TRBD1. This CDR3 has 15 residues. The junction had 5 bases not matched to a gene; V was cut back by 2 bases and J by 4 bases. In germline, CDR1 is SEHNR, CDR2 FQNEAQ (reference sequence). The CDR3 DNA follows: TGTGCCAGCAGCTTAAATGGACAGGGGAGCACTGAAGCTTTCTTT. Translation: CASSLNGQGSTEAFF. Complete variable domain (other parts from reference TRBV7-9 and TRBJ1-1): DTGVSQNPRHKITKRGQNVTFRCDPISEHNRLYWYRQTLGQGPEFLTYFQNEAQLEKSRLLSDRFSAERPKGSFSTLEIQRTEQGDSAMYLCASSLNGQGSTEAFFGQGTRLTVV.

The chain joins TRBV6-5 to TRBJ2-2, with TRBD1 matching 9 bases. This CDR3 comprises 14 residues. The V gene end was trimmed by 8 bases and the J gene end by 5 bases; junction bases not matched to a gene: 6. CDR1 is MNHEY and CDR2 is SVGAGI in the germline V gene. CDR3 amino acids: CASLTGGKTGELFF. CDR3 sequence (DNA): TGTGCCAGCCTTACAGGGGGCAAGACCGGGGAGCTGTTTTTT.

This chain connects TRBV6-2 or TRBV6-3 to TRBJ2-6, with D tentatively TRBD2 (6 bases). V lost 4 bases and J 0 bases, leaving 16 bases between the germline ends. There are 18 residues in the CDR3. CDR1 MNHEY and CDR2 SVGEGT come from the germline V gene. The CDR3 loop is CASSSLTRRNSGANVLTF. The CDR3 bases are TGTGCCAGCAGTTCCTTGACTAGGAGGAACTCTGGGGCCAACGTCCTGACTTTC.

The gene calls are TRBV5-1 and TRBJ1-1, with no clear D. Germline-derived CDR1 and CDR2 are SGHRS and YFSETQ. V lost 1 base and J 1 base, leaving 8 bases between the germline ends. This CDR3 region has 14 residues. CDR3 nucleotides: TGCGCCAGCAGCTTGAGCTACCGGAACACTGAAGCTTTCTTT. This encodes CASSLSYRNTEAFF.

The chain joins TRBV5-4 to TRBJ1-1; D might be TRBD1 (5 bases). Germline V gene sequence: CDR1 SGHNT, CDR2 YYREEE (reference sequence). The V and J ends lost 1 base and 0 bases respectively, with 10 bases between them. The CDR3 covers 15 residues. As DNA, the CDR3 is TGTGCCAGCAGCTTGCGTCAGGGCATGAACACTGAAGCTTTCTTT. This translates into CASSLRQGMNTEAFF.

The V gene is TRBV5-6, the J gene TRBJ1-1; D gene ambiguous. The CDR3 totals 14 residues. CDR1 and CDR2 from the germline V gene are SGHDT and YYEEEE. V lost 4 bases and J 2 bases, leaving 12 bases between the germline ends. CDR3 sequence (DNA): TGTGCCAGCAGCCCGTACACGTTAAACACTGAAGCTTTCTTT. It translates to CASSPYTLNTEAFF.

The gene calls are TRBV19 and TRBJ2-3; D uncertain. Looked up from germline, CDR1 is LNHDA and CDR2 is SQIVND (reference sequence). CDR3 length equals 17 residues. Trimming cost V 3 bases and J 0 bases, with 16 bases left between them. The DNA of the CDR3 is TGTGCCAGTAGTATCTTCACTGTCTTAAGCAGCACAGATACGCAGTATTTT. Its translation: CASSIFTVLSSTDTQYF.

The V and J genes are TRBV18 and TRBJ2-4; 7 bases line up with TRBD1. The length of the CDR3 is 14 residues. The ends lost 6 bases at V and 7 bases at J; junction bases unmatched: 9. Germline V gives CDR1 KGHSH, CDR2 LQKENI. The CDR3 sequence is CASSLDRAGNIQYF. The CDR3 DNA reads TGTGCCAGCTCCCTTGACAGGGCCGGTAACATTCAGTACTTC.

This rearrangement joins TRBV9 to TRBJ2-1; 8 positions match TRBD1. The CDR3 is made up of 15 amino acids. The J segment lost 8 bases and the V segment lost 0 bases, leaving 7 bases of the junction unmatched. Germline V gene sequence: CDR1 SGDLS, CDR2 YYNGEE. The CDR3 spells CASSVATTGADEQFF. The DNA of the CDR3 is TGTGCCAGCAGCGTAGCGACGACAGGGGCCGATGAGCAGTTCTTC.

The rearrangement joins TRBV24-1 to TRBJ2-3, with TRBD1 matching over 8 bases. This CDR3 spans 17 amino acids. Trimming at V came to 2 bases and at J to 0 bases, leaving 6 bases not matched to a gene. CDR1 and CDR2 from the germline V gene are KGHDR and SFDVKD. This CDR3 is CATSDSPGQASTDTQYF. The CDR3 nucleotides read TGTGCCACCAGTGATTCCCCGGGACAGGCCAGCACAGATACGCAGTATTTT.

The chain combines TRBV19 with TRBJ1-5; D might be TRBD1 (5 bases). The V gene lost 3 bases and the J gene lost 9 bases, with 9 bases spanning the gap. In germline, CDR1 is LNHDA, CDR2 SQIVND (reference sequence). This CDR3 region has 12 residues. The CDR3 DNA reads as TGTGCCAGTAGTATGAGGGGAGGGCCCCAGCATTTT. Translated, it gives CASSMRGGPQHF.

This chain connects TRBV27 to TRBJ1-6, with 9 bases aligning to TRBD1. Germline CDR1 is MNHEY and CDR2 is SMNVEV (reference sequence). J gave up 6 bases and V 4 bases, and 7 bases lay outside the gene matches. This CDR3 is built from 16 residues. The CDR3 is CASSSLQGASNSPLHF. DNA for the CDR3: TGTGCCAGCAGTTCATTACAGGGGGCGAGTAATTCACCCCTCCACTTT.